The 21 T cell receptor beta chains below come from one sample, sequenced in a study of neurological immune-mediated disorders. TCRdb reprocessed the 5' RACE reads via MiXCR and lists one record per CDR3 protein. The table lists more than 75,000 distinct CDR3 sequences, 4% to 6% of them singletons. Material for sequencing was PBMCs. Every receptor here comes from a woman aged 25 to 45 with multiple sclerosis.

This clonotype was picked up many times. The chain carries TRBV7-9 and TRBJ2-7; perhaps TRBD2 as D (6 bases). Trimming cost V 8 bases and J 1 base, with 9 bases left between them. Germline V gene sequence: CDR1 SEHNR, CDR2 FQNEAQ (reference sequence). The CDR3 is 12 amino acids. The CDR3 region is CASGGSSYEQYF. For the CDR3, the DNA is TGTGCCAGCGGAGGGTCTTCCTACGAGCAGTACTTC.

The sample holds many counts of this clonotype. This chain links TRBV28 with TRBJ1-2, with no clear D. Germline V gene data show CDR1 as MDHEN and CDR2 as SYDVKM. This CDR3 has 11 residues. V shed 11 bases and J shed 6 bases, with 13 bases lying between them. The CDR3: CAGLGMDGYTF. As DNA, the CDR3 is TGTGCCGGCCTGGGGATGGATGGCTACACCTTC.

This clonotype was observed many times. The chain carries TRBV7-9 and TRBJ2-7, with a weak D call TRBD2 (6 bases). This CDR3 spans 17 amino acids. Per germline, CDR1 SEHNR and CDR2 FQNEAQ (reference sequence). The germline V and J ends were trimmed by 5 bases and 3 bases, with 23 bases remaining between them. The CDR3 loop is CASSRFSVREDVYEQYF. CDR3 bases: TGTGCCAGCAGCCGTTTCTCAGTGAGGGAGGACGTCTACGAGCAGTACTTC.

This clonotype was recorded many times. The chain recombines TRBV29-1 with TRBJ2-1; no definite D call. Trimming cost V 7 bases and J 3 bases, with 13 bases left between them. CDR3 size: 13 residues. The V gene's germline CDR1 is SQVTM and CDR2 ANQGSEA. The CDR3 DNA is TGCAGCGCCCGCCTAATCTACTACAATGAGCAGTTCTTC. Protein product: CSARLIYYNEQFF.

This clonotype was seen ten or more times. This chain joins TRBV3-1 and TRBJ2-3; D gene uncertain. CDR1 and CDR2 (germline): LGHDT, YNNKEL (reference sequence). V was pared by 2 bases and J by 5 bases, with 17 bases between. The CDR3 loop spans 16 amino acids. In nucleotides, the CDR3 is TGTGCCAGCAGCCAACCTAACGCGCTGACCGGAGATACGCAGTATTTT. Translated: CASSQPNALTGDTQYF.

The table lists this clonotype with many counts. V usage is TRBV10-2 and J usage is TRBJ2-7, with TRBD2 matching over 13 bases. Per the germline V gene, CDR1 is WSHSY and CDR2 is SAAADI. This CDR3 contains 15 residues. V shed 8 bases, J shed 4 bases, and the junction held 8 bases outside the gene matches. CDR3 sequence reads: CASASGLAGSYEQYV. DNA of the CDR3: TGCGCCAGCGCCTCGGGACTAGCGGGAAGTTACGAGCAGTACGTC.

This clonotype came up a few times. The rearrangement uses TRBV12-3 or TRBV12-4 and TRBJ1-2, with a possible D match to TRBD1 (5 bases). V lost 6 bases to trimming and J lost 5 bases, with 10 bases between them. This CDR3 is built from 12 residues. As DNA, the CDR3 is TGTGCCAGCAGCCGGGACGGGTATGGCTACACCTTC. This codes for CASSRDGYGYTF.

There are a few counts of this clonotype. The chain uses TRBV12-3 or TRBV12-4 and TRBJ1-1; 9 positions agree with TRBD1. After removal of 4 bases from V and 6 bases from J, the junction contained 9 bases not matched to a gene. The CDR3 extends over 15 amino acids. Written as DNA, the CDR3 is TGTGCCAGCAGTTATACGACAGGGGGAAGGGCTGAAGCTTTCTTT. It yields the protein CASSYTTGGRAEAFF.

The table lists this clonotype with many counts. The chain is built from TRBV20-1 and TRBJ2-2; TRBD1 matches 8 bases. Trimming cost V 6 bases and J 4 bases; bases outside gene matches: 7. The CDR3 is made up of 14 amino acids. Looked up from germline, CDR1 is DFQATT and CDR2 is SNEGSKA (reference sequence). CDR3: CSATGVGSTGELFF. In DNA form, the CDR3 reads TGCAGTGCGACAGGGGTGGGGAGCACCGGGGAGCTGTTTTTT.

Concerning this clonotype: A much more abundant neighbour one base away suggests this may be a read error. The chain joins TRBV10-3 to TRBJ2-5; D possibly uses TRBD1 or TRBD2 (5 bases each). The CDR3 is made up of 14 amino acids. Germline CDR1 ENHRY, CDR2 SYGVKD. The CDR3 spells CAISEGDLQENQYF. The CDR3 DNA is TGTGCCATCAGTGAAGGGGACCTACAAGAGAACCAGTACTTC.

At least ten counts were recorded for this clonotype. This chain links TRBV3-1 with TRBJ1-2; D is undetermined. Per germline, CDR1 LGHDT and CDR2 YNNKEL (reference sequence). The V end lost 0 bases, the J end lost 6 bases, and 14 bases lay between the germline ends. This CDR3 comprises 15 residues. The CDR3 DNA reads TGTGCCAGCAGCCAAGATTATTCTGGAGGTCATGGCTACACCTTC. It yields the protein CASSQDYSGGHGYTF.

In its sample, this clonotype was seen many times. The chain has TRBV12-3 or TRBV12-4 and TRBJ2-1; tentative D call: TRBD2 (7 bases). The CDR3 is made up of 15 amino acids. V shed 7 bases and J shed 10 bases, with 23 bases lying between them. CDR3 sequence reads: CASTPLRGGQWEQFF. CDR3 nucleotide sequence: TGTGCCAGCACCCCCCTCAGGGGAGGGCAATGGGAGCAGTTCTTC.

This clonotype was observed many times. The gene calls are TRBV7-9 and TRBJ2-2, with unresolved D. Trimming cost V 1 base and J 7 bases, with 13 bases left between them. This CDR3 has 15 residues. The germline V gene encodes CDR1 SEHNR and CDR2 FQNEAQ (reference sequence). CDR3 region: CASSLEYGRIGELFF. The CDR3 DNA is TGTGCCAGCAGCTTAGAATATGGCAGAATCGGGGAGCTGTTTTTT.

This clonotype was seen ten or more times. This chain uses TRBV4-1 with TRBJ1-6, with 9 bases aligning to TRBD1. The CDR3 consists of 16 residues. Germline trimming cut 1 base from V and 9 bases from J; bases unmatched to any gene: 7. Per the germline V gene, CDR1 is MGHRA and CDR2 is YSYEKL. CDR3 nucleotides: TGCGCCAGCAGCCAAGCGACCGGGACAGGGCGTTCACCCCTCCACTTT. Translation: CASSQATGTGRSPLHF.

This clonotype was counted at least ten times. The chain combines TRBV10-3 with TRBJ2-7, with D unresolved. Germline assignment: CDR1 ENHRY and CDR2 SYGVKD. Trimming removed 5 bases from V and 1 base from J, with 12 bases in between. The CDR3 spans 14 residues. In DNA, the CDR3 is TGTGCCATCAGTAGGGATACATCTTCCTACGAGCAGTACTTC. It yields the protein CAISRDTSSYEQYF.

This clonotype was counted only a few times. V is TRBV2 and J is TRBJ2-1, with 10 bases matching TRBD2. Per germline, CDR1 SNHLY and CDR2 FYNNEI. CDR3 length equals 19 residues. With 6 bases clipped from V and 0 bases from J, the junction kept 14 bases outside the gene matches. Written as DNA, the CDR3 is TGTGCCAGCAGCGCCTCGGGACTAGCGCCCACCAACTCCTACAATGAGCAGTTCTTC. Its translation: CASSASGLAPTNSYNEQFF.

In this sample, this clonotype turned up many times. V is TRBV14 and J is TRBJ2-1, with 9 bases matching TRBD2. V trimming: 3 bases; J trimming: 6 bases; junction bases outside the gene matches: 24. There are 21 residues in the CDR3. Germline assignment: CDR1 SGHDN and CDR2 FVKESK. The CDR3 coding sequence is TGTGCCAGCAGCCACGCTTCCTGGAGGCTAGCGGGATATAGGAGGGGCAATGAGCAGTTCTTC. This translates into CASSHASWRLAGYRRGNEQFF. Variable domain in full (rest from reference TRBV14 and TRBJ2-1): EAGVTQFPSHSVIEKGQTVTLRCDPISGHDNLYWYRRVMGKEIKFLLHFVKESKQDESGMPNNRFLAERTGGTYSTLKVQPAELEDSGVYFCASSHASWRLAGYRRGNEQFFGPGTRLTVL.

This clonotype was observed at least ten times. The rearrangement joins TRBV28 to TRBJ2-1; possibly TRBD1 for D (5 bases). The CDR3 consists of 14 residues. V was trimmed by 3 bases and J by 1 base, leaving 7 bases between them. Germline V gene data show CDR1 as MDHEN and CDR2 as SYDVKM. CDR3 nucleotides: TGTGCCAGCAGTTTGAGACAGTCCTACAATGAGCAGTTCTTC. It encodes CASSLRQSYNEQFF.

This clonotype was recorded at least ten times. The chain is built from TRBV20-1 and TRBJ2-7; maybe TRBD1 (5 bases). CDR3 size: 10 residues. Between the trimmed V and J ends, which lost 5 bases and 7 bases, there was a span of 9 bases. The germline CDR1 and CDR2 sequences are DFQATT and SNEGSKA (reference sequence). Here the CDR3 reads CSAAQGEQYF. DNA for the CDR3: TGCAGTGCTGCTCAGGGAGAGCAGTACTTC.

The chain recombines TRBV7-3 with TRBJ2-2, with D perhaps TRBD1 (7 bases). Germline V lookup: CDR1 SGHTA, CDR2 FQGTGA. Trimming took 7 bases from V and 8 from J, leaving 11 bases between them. The CDR3 is made up of 12 amino acids. CDR3 nucleotide sequence: TGTGCCAGCACCCCAGGGGGGGGGGAGCTGTTTTTT. Encoded protein: CASTPGGGELFF.

This clonotype was observed at least ten times. V and J are TRBV29-1 and TRBJ1-4; D gene ambiguous. Germline CDR1 reads SQVTM; CDR2 reads ANQGSEA. Trimming took off 4 bases at V and 8 bases at J, with 14 bases between the two ends. The CDR3 sequence is 13 residues long. CDR3 nucleotides: TGCAGCGTTGCACACGGGGAACAGGAAAAACTGTTTTTT. As protein: CSVAHGEQEKLFF. Supplemented by reference TRBV29-1 and TRBJ1-4, the full variable domain reads SAVISQKPSRDICQRGTSLTIQCQVDSQVTMMFWYRQQPGQSLTLIATANQGSEATYESGFVIDKFPISRPNLTFSTLTVSNMSPEDSSIYLCSVAHGEQEKLFFGSGTQLSVL.